Only a few counts were recorded for the clone carrying this T cell receptor beta chain. The source of the sample is a study of T cell responses to AZD1222 COVID-19 vaccine. V dropped 10 bases and J dropped 2 bases, with 11 bases sitting between them. CDR1 is MNHEY, CDR2 SVGAGI, per germline. The CDR3 spans 13 residues. The method was immunoSEQ multiplex PCR; TCRdb's version includes in-frame clones alone and lacks a portion of them. The table includes approximately 81,000 clones, just over 90% detected once. Sequenced here: peripheral blood, sampled on day 0 of MenACWY control vaccination. The chain couples TRBV6-5 to TRBJ1-4; D perhaps matches TRBD1 (6 bases). The receptor was isolated from an adult in good health. CDR3 sequence (DNA): TGTGCCACTCGGGGGCCGACTAATGAAAAACTGTTTTTT. Its protein product is CATRGPTNEKLFF.